This T cell receptor (beta chain) was recorded in a study of T cell repertoires in cytomegalovirus infection. Turning to the study itself: Both a matching HLA type and CMV infection were indicated by public TCR beta signatures. Study-level results: In two of eight donors, the top clonotype was HLA-C-restricted CMV-specific. CMV carriers having the relevant HLA were flagged by cumulative public TCR beta family frequency.

As for this clonotype: The antigen is unknown.

Germline CDR1 reads DFQATT; CDR2 reads SNEGSKA (reference sequence). The CDR3 sequence is 15 residues long. V lost 5 bases and J 5 bases, leaving 19 bases between the germline ends. TCRdb reanalysed the reads using MiXCR and keeps one entry per CDR3 protein. The sample comprises approximately 750,000 distinct CDR3 sequences, under 40% of which are singletons, and more than 2.5% rests with the top ten. The TCR originated in a human donor in good health (CMV status not recorded). Some clones in this sample may be carry-over from other donors' samples. Sequenced material: PBMCs. This rearrangement joins TRBV20-1 to TRBJ1-5; the D gene is possibly TRBD1 (6 bases). CDR3 loop: CSASRGGAGYQPQHF. The CDR3 DNA follows: TGCAGTGCTTCTAGAGGGGGGGCCGGGTATCAGCCCCAGCATTTT.